Listed below are T cell receptor beta chains from one sample, sequenced in a study of spatial heterogeneity in lung cancer. A single record per CDR3 protein comes from TCRdb applying MiXCR to the 5' RACE reads. The data contain 50,000 or so distinct CDR3 sequences, 10% to 15% of them singletons. The material was PBMCs, obtained at follow-up. All receptors come from a male donor with early-stage non-small cell lung cancer. Both conserved end residues are part of each CDR3. The D gene is left open where the match is weak. Clone size is given for some rows only: seen once, a few or many times, or a class if the clone is expanded.

V gene: TRBV6-5
clone size: NA
J gene: TRBJ1-1
D gene: TRBD1
CDR3 DNA: TGTGCCAGCTGTCCGGGGGACAGGGTTAACACTGAAGCTTTCTTT
CDR3 protein: CASCPGDRVNTEAFF

V gene: TRBV5-1
clone size: few
J gene: TRBJ1-5
D gene: TRBD1
CDR3 DNA: TGCGCCAGCAGCTCTACAGGGGCTTCCAATCAGCCCCAGCATTTT
CDR3 protein: CASSSTGASNQPQHF

V gene: TRBV11-2
clone size: many
J gene: TRBJ1-2
D gene: TRBD1
CDR3 DNA: TGTGCCAGCAGTCGGACCGGGACAGGGGGCGATGGCTACACCTTC
CDR3 protein: CASSRTGTGGDGYTF

V gene: TRBV7-2
clone size: many
J gene: TRBJ2-7
D gene: NA
CDR3 DNA: TGTGCCAGCAGCCAGGACACGGGGCCCTACGAGCAGTACTTC
CDR3 protein: CASSQDTGPYEQYF

V gene: TRBV19
clone size: NA
J gene: TRBJ2-3
D gene: NA
CDR3 DNA: TGTGCCAGTAGTAGGCGGGACCCCACAGATACGCAGTATTTT
CDR3 protein: CASSRRDPTDTQYF

V gene: TRBV6-1
clone size: many
J gene: TRBJ1-1
D gene: NA
CDR3 DNA: TGTGCCAGCAGTGAGCGAGCCAGGGCGGATGACACTGAAGCTTTCTTT
CDR3 protein: CASSERARADDTEAFF

V gene: TRBV12-3/TRBV12-4
clone size: NA
J gene: TRBJ1-4
D gene: NA
CDR3 DNA: TGTGCCAGCGGTATAACAGGGTTATCAGAAAAACTGTTTTTT
CDR3 protein: CASGITGLSEKLFF

V gene: TRBV2
clone size: many
J gene: TRBJ2-3
D gene: TRBD1
CDR3 DNA: TGTGCCAGCAGTAGGGGGCCCCTTAGCACAGATACGCAGTATTTT
CDR3 protein: CASSRGPLSTDTQYF

V gene: TRBV7-3
clone size: few
J gene: TRBJ1-6
D gene: NA
CDR3 DNA: TGTGCCAGCAGCTTCTCAGGGACCTATAATTCACCCCTCCACTTT
CDR3 protein: CASSFSGTYNSPLHF

V gene: TRBV5-4
clone size: NA
J gene: TRBJ1-2
D gene: NA
CDR3 DNA: TGTGCCAGCAGCCACGACAGGAGAACAGGCTACACCTTC
CDR3 protein: CASSHDRRTGYTF

V gene: TRBV28
clone size: NA
J gene: TRBJ1-4
D gene: NA
CDR3 DNA: TGTGCCAGCAGCCCAGGGACTGCAACTAATGAAAAACTGTTTTTT
CDR3 protein: CASSPGTATNEKLFF

V gene: TRBV7-3
clone size: NA
J gene: TRBJ1-1
D gene: TRBD1
CDR3 DNA: TGTGCCAGCAGCCCCCGGACAGGGCTACCTATGAACACTGAAGCTTTCTTT
CDR3 protein: CASSPRTGLPMNTEAFF

V gene: TRBV19
clone size: many
J gene: TRBJ2-1
D gene: TRBD2
CDR3 DNA: TGTGCCAGTAGTATCCGGACTAGCGGTACCACCTACAATGAGCAGTTCTTC
CDR3 protein: CASSIRTSGTTYNEQFF

V gene: TRBV11-2
clone size: many
J gene: TRBJ2-7
D gene: TRBD2
CDR3 DNA: TGTGCCAGCAGCTTCCCGACTAGCGGGAGTGAGACCTACGAGCAGTACTTC
CDR3 protein: CASSFPTSGSETYEQYF

V gene: TRBV7-2
clone size: few
J gene: TRBJ2-7
D gene: NA
CDR3 DNA: TGTGCCAGCAGCTCGGACGCCTACCCCCTCGGTTACGAGCAGTACTTC
CDR3 protein: CASSSDAYPLGYEQYF

V gene: TRBV5-1
clone size: few
J gene: TRBJ2-1
D gene: TRBD2
CDR3 DNA: TGCGCCAGCAGCTTTCCTAGCGGGGGATACAATGAGCAGTTCTTC
CDR3 protein: CASSFPSGGYNEQFF

V gene: TRBV7-2
clone size: many
J gene: TRBJ1-3
D gene: NA
CDR3 DNA: TGTGCCAGCAGCCCCGGCCCGGACGGAAACACCATATATTTT
CDR3 protein: CASSPGPDGNTIYF

V gene: TRBV11-2
clone size: few
J gene: TRBJ1-2
D gene: NA
CDR3 DNA: TGTGCCAGCAGCTTGGGACACGGCTTTAACTATGGCTACACCTTC
CDR3 protein: CASSLGHGFNYGYTF

V gene: TRBV6-1
clone size: few
J gene: TRBJ1-2
D gene: NA
CDR3 DNA: TGTGCCAGCAGTGCCGGGGATCAGGACTATGGCTACACCTTC
CDR3 protein: CASSAGDQDYGYTF

V gene: TRBV12-3/TRBV12-4
clone size: many
J gene: TRBJ2-1
D gene: NA
CDR3 DNA: TGTGCCAGCAGTTTGGGGGGTACTTACAATGAGCAGTTCTTC
CDR3 protein: CASSLGGTYNEQFF

V gene: TRBV27
clone size: many
J gene: TRBJ2-3
D gene: NA
CDR3 DNA: TGTGCCAGCAGGTGGGACTCCTCAGATACGCAGTATTTT
CDR3 protein: CASRWDSSDTQYF

V gene: TRBV6-2/TRBV6-3
clone size: many
J gene: TRBJ1-1
D gene: NA
CDR3 DNA: TGTGCCGGGGGGGCGGACCCGAACACTGAAGCTTTCTTT
CDR3 protein: CAGGADPNTEAFF

V gene: TRBV20-1
clone size: many
J gene: TRBJ2-7
D gene: TRBD2
CDR3 DNA: TGCAGTGCTCAGCCTAGCGGGGGGGCCCACGAGCAGTACTTC
CDR3 protein: CSAQPSGGAHEQYF

V gene: TRBV2
clone size: NA
J gene: TRBJ2-5
D gene: NA
CDR3 DNA: TGTGCCAGCAGTGAATTGGGGATGGAGACCCAGTACTTC
CDR3 protein: CASSELGMETQYF

V gene: TRBV10-3
clone size: NA
J gene: TRBJ2-1
D gene: NA
CDR3 DNA: TGTGCCATCAGTGAGTCACGAGACAATGAGCAGTTCTTC
CDR3 protein: CAISESRDNEQFF

V gene: TRBV2
clone size: many
J gene: TRBJ2-1
D gene: NA
CDR3 DNA: TGTGCCAGCAGTGCTGGCGGAGTCAATGAGCAGTTCTTC
CDR3 protein: CASSAGGVNEQFF

V gene: TRBV29-1
clone size: many
J gene: TRBJ2-1
D gene: TRBD2
CDR3 DNA: TGCAGCGTCGCTCAAACTAGCGCCATCTACAATGAGCAGTTCTTC
CDR3 protein: CSVAQTSAIYNEQFF

V gene: TRBV7-2
clone size: NA
J gene: TRBJ2-2
D gene: NA
CDR3 DNA: TGTGCCAGCAGCTTACGGGGCAGCCCGAACACCGGGGAGCTGTTTTTT
CDR3 protein: CASSLRGSPNTGELFF

V gene: TRBV12-3/TRBV12-4
clone size: many
J gene: TRBJ2-3
D gene: TRBD2
CDR3 DNA: TGTGCCAGCAGTTCTAGCGGGAGGAGTACAGATACGCAGTATTTT
CDR3 protein: CASSSSGRSTDTQYF

V gene: TRBV5-4
clone size: NA
J gene: TRBJ1-4
D gene: NA
CDR3 DNA: TGTGCCAGCAGCTCTTTATTGGACGGGAATAATGAAAAACTGTTTTTT
CDR3 protein: CASSSLLDGNNEKLFF

V gene: TRBV28
clone size: many
J gene: TRBJ1-2
D gene: NA
CDR3 DNA: TGTGCCAGCCGATTTGCCCCCAGGGGACCGAACTATGGCTACACCTTC
CDR3 protein: CASRFAPRGPNYGYTF

V gene: TRBV12-3/TRBV12-4
clone size: many
J gene: TRBJ1-2
D gene: NA
CDR3 DNA: TGTGCCAGCAGTTCCTTTTCGCTTATCTATGGCTACACCTTC
CDR3 protein: CASSSFSLIYGYTF

V gene: TRBV7-9
clone size: many
J gene: TRBJ2-7
D gene: NA
CDR3 DNA: TGTGCCAGCAGCTTCGCGGAGACCTACGAGCAGTACTTC
CDR3 protein: CASSFAETYEQYF

V gene: TRBV24-1
clone size: few
J gene: TRBJ1-5
D gene: NA
CDR3 DNA: TGTGCCACCCACCCCGGGAGGCCGGGGGGCGCGGGGAGCAATCAGCCCCAGCATTTT
CDR3 protein: CATHPGRPGGAGSNQPQHF

V gene: TRBV29-1
clone size: once
J gene: TRBJ2-3
D gene: NA
CDR3 DNA: TGCAGCGTGGCCGGGACTTACATAGATACGCAGTATTTT
CDR3 protein: CSVAGTYIDTQYF

V gene: TRBV15
clone size: many
J gene: TRBJ2-7
D gene: NA
CDR3 DNA: TGTGCCACCAGCAGAGATGGTGGAGCGAGGGTCCCACCGCAGTACTTC
CDR3 protein: CATSRDGGARVPPQYF

V gene: TRBV7-2
clone size: many
J gene: TRBJ2-3
D gene: NA
CDR3 DNA: TGTGCCAGCAGCCGCCAAGAAGGGACAGATACGCAGTATTTT
CDR3 protein: CASSRQEGTDTQYF

V gene: TRBV27
clone size: many
J gene: TRBJ1-5
D gene: TRBD1
CDR3 DNA: TGTGCCAGCAGACGGGAGGGGACAGGGGGCCCCAATCAGCCCCAGCATTTT
CDR3 protein: CASRREGTGGPNQPQHF

V gene: TRBV6-2/TRBV6-3
clone size: many
J gene: TRBJ1-1
D gene: TRBD1
CDR3 DNA: TGTGCCAGCAGTCCAGGGGGATCGAACACTGAAGCTTTCTTT
CDR3 protein: CASSPGGSNTEAFF

V gene: TRBV12-5
clone size: many
J gene: TRBJ2-3
D gene: NA
CDR3 DNA: TGTGCTAGTGGTTTGGCCGATATGGCGCAGTATTTT
CDR3 protein: CASGLADMAQYF

V gene: TRBV5-7
clone size: NA
J gene: TRBJ1-5
D gene: NA
CDR3 DNA: TGTGCCAGCAGCTTGGCCTATAGCAATCAGCCCCAGCATTTT
CDR3 protein: CASSLAYSNQPQHF

V gene: TRBV7-2
clone size: few
J gene: TRBJ2-7
D gene: NA
CDR3 DNA: TGTGCCAGCAGCAAAGACAGCCACGAGCAGTACTTC
CDR3 protein: CASSKDSHEQYF

V gene: TRBV27
clone size: NA
J gene: TRBJ1-1
D gene: TRBD1
CDR3 DNA: TGTGCCAGCAGTCTAGGACAGGGTGCAGCTTTCTTT
CDR3 protein: CASSLGQGAAFF

V gene: TRBV4-3
clone size: many
J gene: TRBJ2-1
D gene: NA
CDR3 DNA: TGCGCCAGCAGCCAGGTTTGGGGCAATGAGCAGTTCTTC
CDR3 protein: CASSQVWGNEQFF

V gene: TRBV7-2
clone size: many
J gene: TRBJ1-1
D gene: NA
CDR3 DNA: TGTGCCAGCAGCTTAGAGTTACGTGGGGGAGCTTTCTTT
CDR3 protein: CASSLELRGGAFF

V gene: TRBV11-1
clone size: NA
J gene: TRBJ2-5
D gene: NA
CDR3 DNA: TGTGCCAGCAGCTTATCAACAGGATCACCCCAAGAGACCCAGTACTTC
CDR3 protein: CASSLSTGSPQETQYF

V gene: TRBV12-5
clone size: many
J gene: TRBJ2-1
D gene: NA
CDR3 DNA: TGTGCTAGTACCATCGGGACCAGCTCCTACAATGAGCAGTTCTTC
CDR3 protein: CASTIGTSSYNEQFF

V gene: TRBV12-3/TRBV12-4
clone size: NA
J gene: TRBJ2-3
D gene: TRBD2
CDR3 DNA: TGTGCCAGCCTCGGACTAGTCACAGATACGCAGTATTTT
CDR3 protein: CASLGLVTDTQYF

V gene: TRBV5-1
clone size: few
J gene: TRBJ2-7
D gene: NA
CDR3 DNA: TGCGCCAGCAGTGTTACAGGGACGGCTCCAAGCTACGAGCAGTACTTC
CDR3 protein: CASSVTGTAPSYEQYF

V gene: TRBV3-1
clone size: NA
J gene: TRBJ2-5
D gene: NA
CDR3 DNA: TGTGCCAGCAGCGGGGCCGGTGCAGTAGAGACCCAGTACTTC
CDR3 protein: CASSGAGAVETQYF

V gene: TRBV10-3
clone size: few
J gene: TRBJ2-3
D gene: TRBD2
CDR3 DNA: TGTGCCCTCGGCACGGCTAGCGGGGACCCGAGGGCGCAGTATTTT
CDR3 protein: CALGTASGDPRAQYF

V gene: TRBV29-1
clone size: few
J gene: TRBJ1-1
D gene: TRBD1
CDR3 DNA: TGCAGCGTTCAACCGCCGGGACAGACGAAAGGAGCTTTCTTT
CDR3 protein: CSVQPPGQTKGAFF

V gene: TRBV6-2/TRBV6-3
clone size: NA
J gene: TRBJ1-2
D gene: NA
CDR3 DNA: TGTGCCAGCAGTTCCACATGGATTTCTACCTTC
CDR3 protein: CASSSTWISTF

V gene: TRBV7-2
clone size: few
J gene: TRBJ2-7
D gene: TRBD2
CDR3 DNA: TGTGCCAGCAGCTTATCGGCGGGAGGGCCCTACGAGCAGTACTTC
CDR3 protein: CASSLSAGGPYEQYF

V gene: TRBV7-9
clone size: many
J gene: TRBJ1-1
D gene: NA
CDR3 DNA: TGTGCCAGCAGCGAAGTCAGTCCTGGCCCGAACACTGAAGCTTTCTTT
CDR3 protein: CASSEVSPGPNTEAFF